Detailed here is one T cell receptor (beta chain). What it binds is not known. At one end the junction does not follow the germline gene, possibly because of a read error. Using genomic DNA as the template, TCR beta VDJ and CDR3 profiling was carried out. TCRdb reprocessed the reads with MiXCR, giving one entry per CDR3 protein. The sample records some 410,000 distinct CDR3 sequences, 65% to 80% being singletons. The sample is drawn from a study of CD8+CD57+ T cells in acquired aplastic anemia. Study-level information: As sequenced from healthy donors, CD4+ cells averaged around 11 million reads. Broader study findings: Found in both controls and patients were around 30 CD8+ CDR3 sequences. Simpson's diversity of CD8+ cells was not significantly different in patients compared with controls.

Germline CDR1 and CDR2: SEHNR and FQNEAQ (reference sequence). The CDR3 covers 14 residues. Sequencing input: sorted CD4+, CD8+, or CD8+CD57+ T cells (not recorded which) from PBMCs. The source is a human donor in good health, serving as a control. The V call is TRBV7-9, the J call TRBJ1-4, with a tentative D call TRBD1 (5 bases). The CDR3 sequence: CASSLPGRGENQYF. CDR3 sequence (DNA): TGTGCCAGCAGCTTGCCGGGACGGGGCGAGAACCAGTACTTT.